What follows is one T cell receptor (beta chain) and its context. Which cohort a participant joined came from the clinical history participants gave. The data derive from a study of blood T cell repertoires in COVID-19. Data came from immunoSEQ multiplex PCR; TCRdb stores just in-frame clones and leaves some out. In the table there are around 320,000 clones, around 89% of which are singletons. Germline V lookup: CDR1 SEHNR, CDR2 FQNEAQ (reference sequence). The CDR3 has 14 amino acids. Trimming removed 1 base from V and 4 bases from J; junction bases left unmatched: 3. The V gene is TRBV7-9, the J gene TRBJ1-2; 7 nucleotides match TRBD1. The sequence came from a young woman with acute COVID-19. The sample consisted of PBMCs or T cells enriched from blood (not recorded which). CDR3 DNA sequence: TGTGCCAGCAGCTTAGTCCAGGGGGGCTATGGCTACACCTTC. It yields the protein CASSLVQGGYGYTF. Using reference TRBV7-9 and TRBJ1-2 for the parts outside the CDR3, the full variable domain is DTGVSQNPRHKITKRGQNVTFRCDPISEHNRLYWYRQTLGQGPEFLTYFQNEAQLEKSRLLSDRFSAERPKGSFSTLEIQRTEQGDSAMYLCASSLVQGGYGYTFGSGTRLTVV.